This is a list of T cell receptor beta chains from one sample in a study of blood T cell repertoires in COVID-19. The method was immunoSEQ multiplex PCR; TCRdb's version includes in-frame clones alone and lacks a portion of them. Among some 160,000 clones listed, 78% were seen once. Sequences were obtained from peripheral blood. Receptor source: an elderly woman with acute or convalescent COVID-19. CDR3s include the opening cysteine and the closing phenylalanine or tryptophan. Fields, in order: D gene, clone size, V gene, J gene, CDR3 DNA, CDR3 protein. A D gene is named only where the DNA matches it firmly. Only part of the rows carry a size: once, few, many, or a class if the clone is expanded.

>.|once|TRBV4-1|TRBJ1-4
TGCGCCAGCAGCCAACCCTTCCTTAGATCGAATGAAAAACTGTTTTTT
CASSQPFLRSNEKLFF
>.|few|TRBV2|TRBJ1-6
TGTGCCAGCATAGGAGGAAGAGACTATAATTCACCCCTCCACTTT
CASIGGRDYNSPLHF
>TRBD1|.|TRBV4-2|TRBJ1-1
TGTGCCAGCAGCCAACCAGGGGGGAACACTGAAGCTTTCTTT
CASSQPGGNTEAFF
>TRBD1|once|TRBV5-5|TRBJ2-1
TGTGCCAGCAGCTTGGGACAGGGCCTCTACAATGAGCAGTTCTTC
CASSLGQGLYNEQFF
>TRBD2|.|TRBV6-6|TRBJ2-1
TGTGCCAGCAGGACTAGCGGGAGTGGCAATGAGCAGTTCTTC
CASRTSGSGNEQFF
>TRBD2|.|TRBV7-2|TRBJ2-3
TGTGCCAGCAGCCGGAACGGCGGGGGGGCAGGTGATACGCAGTATTTT
CASSRNGGGAGDTQYF
>TRBD2|once|TRBV7-6|TRBJ2-1
TGTGCCAGCGCCGCTTTAGCGGGATACAGGCATGAGCAGTTCTTC
CASAALAGYRHEQFF
>TRBD2|.|TRBV5-4|TRBJ2-2
TGTGCCAGCAGCCGAGGACTAGCGGGGGGAAACACCGGGGAGCTGTTTTTT
CASSRGLAGGNTGELFF
>.|.|TRBV5-6|TRBJ1-2
TGTGCCAGCAGCTGGTCCCTAGGCTACACCTTC
CASSWSLGYTF
>TRBD1|.|TRBV4-1|TRBJ1-1
TGCGCCAGCAGCCAAGGGGACAGGGCGTTTTCAGCTTTCTTT
CASSQGDRAFSAFF
>TRBD2|.|TRBV10-2|TRBJ2-3
TGCACCAGCCTATCAACGGGGCGGGGGAACACAGATACGCAGTATTTT
CTSLSTGRGNTDTQYF
>.|.|TRBV20-1|TRBJ2-7
TGCAGTGCCCCGGGTGAGATCGAGCAGTACTTC
CSAPGEIEQYF
>TRBD1|.|TRBV18|TRBJ2-2
TGTGCCAGCTCACCACGAGACAGGGGGCCCACCGGGGAGCTGTTTTTT
CASSPRDRGPTGELFF
>.|.|TRBV30|TRBJ2-5
TGTGCCTGGAGTGGGGCCTGGCAGTACTTC
CAWSGAWQYF
>TRBD1|.|TRBV2|TRBJ2-7
TGTGCCAGCAGTGAATTAGGACAGGCCTCCTACGAGCAGTACTTC
CASSELGQASYEQYF
>TRBD2|once|TRBV15|TRBJ2-1
TGTGCCACCAGCAGAGCCAGCGGGAGTAGTGATGAGCAGTTCTTC
CATSRASGSSDEQFF
>.|.|TRBV6-5|TRBJ2-7
TGTGCCAGCTTGGCGGAGATCTCCTACGAGCAGTACTTC
CASLAEISYEQYF
>TRBD1|.|TRBV7-9|TRBJ1-2
TGTGCCAGCAGCTTAATAACAGGGGGCGCAGGCTACACCTTC
CASSLITGGAGYTF
>.|once|TRBV7-2|TRBJ2-3
TGTGCCAGCAGCTTAGGAGCGGGCACAGATACGCAGTATTTT
CASSLGAGTDTQYF
>TRBD2|.|TRBV5-1|TRBJ2-1
TGCGCCAGCAGCTTTGAACTAGCGGGACCCAATGAGCAGTTCTTC
CASSFELAGPNEQFF
>TRBD1|.|TRBV19|TRBJ1-5
TGTGCCAGTAGTGTGGGACAGGTTTTTAGCAATCAGCCCCAGCATTTT
CASSVGQVFSNQPQHF
>.|.|TRBV2|TRBJ2-1
TGTGCCACCCTAAGGGGAACCTCCTACAATGAGCAGTTCTTC
CATLRGTSYNEQFF
>.|.|TRBV7-2|TRBJ1-4
TGTGCCAGCACTCTATCCGGGAGGAATGAAAAACTGTTTTTT
CASTLSGRNEKLFF
>TRBD1|.|TRBV28|TRBJ2-7
TGTGCCAGCAGTTTACCGGGACAGGGGTACGAGCAGTACTTC
CASSLPGQGYEQYF
>.|few|TRBV11-3|TRBJ2-1
TGTGCCAGCAGCTTAGAGGGCTGGGACAATGAGCAGTTCTTC
CASSLEGWDNEQFF
>.|.|TRBV11-2|TRBJ1-6
TGTGCCAGCCAGCTTAGGCTGACAGCGACAAGTTCACCCCTCCACTTT
CASQLRLTATSSPLHF
>.|.|TRBV6-4|TRBJ1-1
TGTGCCAGCAGTAGGCGGTCTTACACTGAAGCTTTCTTT
CASSRRSYTEAFF
>.|.|TRBV20-1|TRBJ2-7
TGCAGTGCTAGTAAATTAGGGGACTTCCAATCCTACGAGCAGTACTTC
CSASKLGDFQSYEQYF
>.|.|TRBV2|TRBJ1-4
TGTGCCAGCAGTGATATGGGGACAACTCTCGGGGAACTGTTTTTT
CASSDMGTTLGELFF
>.|.|TRBV5-1|TRBJ1-1
TGCGCCAGCAGCTTTGACGACAGACGCAGCACTGAAGCTTTCTTT
CASSFDDRRSTEAFF
>TRBD1|.|TRBV10-3|TRBJ2-3
TGTGCCATCAGTCGGACAGGGGGTACAGATACGCAGTATTTT
CAISRTGGTDTQYF
>.|once|TRBV11-2|TRBJ2-4
TGTGCCAGCAGCTTCCCGGACACAGCCAAAAACATTCAGTACTTC
CASSFPDTAKNIQYF
>TRBD1|.|TRBV19|TRBJ2-1
TGTGCCAGTAGTACAGGACAGGCGTACTACAATGAGCAGTTCTTC
CASSTGQAYYNEQFF
>TRBD1|.|TRBV7-9|TRBJ1-2
TGTGCCAGCAGCCCCCCCCAGGGGGGAGTCTCCACCTTC
CASSPPQGGVSTF
>.|.|TRBV7-8|TRBJ1-1
TGTGCCAGCAGCTTAGAATTCCGGGAGAGCACTGAAGCTTTCTTT
CASSLEFRESTEAFF
>.|.|TRBV19|TRBJ1-1
TGTGCCAGTAGTGTCCCGTTAGAGAACACTGAAGCTTTCTTT
CASSVPLENTEAFF
>TRBD1|.|TRBV28|TRBJ1-2
TGTGCCAGCAGTCGGGGACAGAACTATGGCTACACCTTC
CASSRGQNYGYTF
>.|.|TRBV28|TRBJ1-6
TGTGCCAGCAGTGCGAGTGGGGGGGCCGGACCCCTCCACTTT
CASSASGGAGPLHF
>.|.|TRBV24-1|TRBJ1-1
TGTGCCACCAGTGATTTAATACAACCCTTGGAAGCTTTCTTT
CATSDLIQPLEAFF
>TRBD1|.|TRBV15|TRBJ1-4
TGTGCCACCAGCAGAGGACAGGGCTCAACAGACAATGAAAAACTGTTTTTT
CATSRGQGSTDNEKLFF
>TRBD1|.|TRBV6-5|TRBJ1-1
TGTGCCAGCAGACCCGGACAGGTGAACACTGAAGCTTTCTTT
CASRPGQVNTEAFF
>TRBD2|.|TRBV10-2|TRBJ2-5
TGCGCCAGCAGTAAAGGGACTAGCGGGAGGGTAGAGACCCAGTACTTC
CASSKGTSGRVETQYF